This T cell receptor beta chain was identified in a study of blood T cell repertoires in COVID-19 (dated by TCRdb to 2018 to 2021). Background on the whole study: Samples from collaborators originated in the United States, Italy and Spain and spanned both the acute and convalescent phases of COVID-19. The material from the prospective study consisted of cDNA or gDNA derived from T cells, B-cell-depleted T cells, or PBMCs. Deeply sampled blood TCRbeta repertoires from subjects exposed to, actively infected with, or recovered from COVID-19 were included in the dataset. The repertoires were made available in a free public database intended to serve as a resource for research on the immune response to SARS-CoV-2. Samples were obtained from the ongoing ImmuneRACE study (first 160 participants) and from 950 to 1,500 subjects provided by 6 global collaborators. Nearly every sample came with metadata listing a de-identified subject ID, COVID-19 status, age in years and sex. Where HLA class I and class II types were available, the types were taken from metadata supplied by the sample provider, not from assay-based typing. The paper as a whole reports these results and caveats: Clinical and demographic metadata were provided uncurated, with the amount varying by source and participant.

Participants in the prospective study were enrolled through a virtual design, were aged about 18 to 90 years, and lived in 20 to 30 United States geographic areas. To assign participants to cohorts, the prospective study relied on clinical history that participants themselves reported in a screening survey and a study questionnaire. Recovered participants in ImmuneRACE Cohort 3 were defined by two consecutive negative NP/OP PCR tests, clearance by a healthcare professional, or resolution of symptoms. In the prospective study, whole blood, serum and a nasopharyngeal or oropharyngeal swab were collected from each participant by mobile phlebotomists. Over an approximately 2-month period, participants in the prospective study had the option of providing additional blood draws and questionnaires. Before DNA extraction, blood samples from the prospective study were shipped at room temperature or frozen.

V is clipped by 1 base and J by 6 bases, and the sequence between their germline boundaries is 14 bases long. From the germline V gene, CDR1 is SGDLS and CDR2 is YYNGEE. Spanning cysteine to phenylalanine, the CDR3 consists of 15 amino acids. Only CDR3 DNA remains: 45 bases, in frame from the first base. TCRbeta CDR3 regions were amplified from genomic DNA by means of the immunoSEQ Assay, a bias-controlled multiplex PCR. In the source study's methods: The number of nucleated cells in each sample was estimated by amplification of reference gene primers within the assay. To quantify the absolute abundance of each unique TCRbeta CDR3 rearrangement, sequence reads were collapsed and filtered. For each sample, productive Simpson clonality was calculated as the square root of Simpson's diversity index across productive rearrangements. The table comes from immuneACCESS by way of TCRdb, which keeps in-frame sequences with V and J called. Part of the clones is missing from these tables; in studies checked, under half for an unresolved V gene and the rest for unknown reasons. V, J and clone size were drawn from that table, and D and trimming were deduced from the DNA. This sample comprises 350,000 to 450,000 clones, 89% of them detected only once. The top ten hold around 1.7% of the sample.

This clone was counted a single time. Its antigen is unknown. Qualities for individual bases were not recorded, and no much larger clone is one base off. The origin of this receptor is a woman aged 30 to 39 who had recovered from COVID-19. Sequenced: PBMCs or T cells enriched from blood (not recorded which). The V gene is TRBV9 and the J gene is TRBJ2-1; tentative D gene TRBD2, with 6 bases matching. Here the CDR3 is given as CASSVSGTEGNEQFF. The bases are TGTGCCAGCAGCGTATCGGGGACTGAGGGCAATGAGCAGTTCTTC.